One sample yielded the 26 T cell receptor beta chains listed below, sequenced in a study of T cells in Graves' hyperthyroidism and ophthalmopathy. Amplified regions were TCR beta CDR3 sequences from RNA transcripts. First-round RT-PCR with HTBI primers amplified the TCR CDR3 region. Via MiXCR, TCRdb re-called the multiplex PCR reads, giving one row per CDR3 protein. The data contain approximately 690,000 distinct CDR3 sequences, approximately 14% of them seen just once; the ten biggest clones take up around 13%. The sequencing sample was made of blood. The source is a woman in her fifties or sixties with Graves' ophthalmopathy.

CDR3 DNA: TGCGCCAGCAGCCAAGATTTCGGACAGGGGAACAATGAGCAGTTCTTC. Translated, it gives CASSQDFGQGNNEQFF. The rearrangement links TRBV4-3 to TRBJ2-1; 9 bases are shared with TRBD1. The V gene end was trimmed by 0 bases and the J gene end by 5 bases; junction bases not matched to a gene: 5. Per the germline V gene, CDR1 is LGHNA and CDR2 is YSLEER. CDR3 length: 16 residues.

V usage is TRBV7-6 and J usage is TRBJ2-7; TRBD1 aligns across 7 bases. The CDR3 totals 15 residues. The J segment lost 2 bases and the V segment lost 1 base, leaving 5 bases of the junction unmatched. Germline loops: CDR1 SGHVS, CDR2 FNYEAQ. The CDR3 reads CASSLGYGTAYEQYF. The CDR3 DNA reads as TGTGCCAGCAGCTTAGGGTATGGGACAGCCTACGAGCAGTACTTC.

The V and J genes are TRBV12-3 or TRBV12-4 and TRBJ2-3, with 10 bases aligning to TRBD2. The CDR3 has 20 residues. With V trimmed by 3 bases and J by 4 bases, 19 bases remained unmatched. CDR3 sequence: CASSFSRGLNWTSGPDTQYF. The CDR3 nucleotides read TGTGCCAGCAGTTTTTCCAGGGGGCTGAATTGGACTAGCGGACCAGATACGCAGTATTTT.

The sample holds many counts of this clonotype. The rearrangement links TRBV12-3 or TRBV12-4 to TRBJ1-3; D might be TRBD1 (6 bases). There are 14 residues in the CDR3. Trimming cost V 6 bases and J 3 bases, with 12 bases left between them. The CDR3 DNA follows: TGTGCCAGCAGCCTTCTAGGGGGTGGAAACACCATATATTTT. As protein: CASSLLGGGNTIYF.

There are many counts of this clonotype. The chain has TRBV20-1 and TRBJ2-7; D unclear. CDR3 size: 14 residues. CDR1 is DFQATT, CDR2 SNEGSKA, per germline (reference sequence). V shed 0 bases and J shed 0 bases, with 9 bases lying between them. The CDR3 bases are TGCAGTGCTAGAGATCCGGCACTCTCCTACGAGCAGTACTTC. Encoded protein: CSARDPALSYEQYF.

A few counts support this clonotype. V is TRBV28 and J is TRBJ1-2, with TRBD1 matching 9 bases. CDR3 length: 15 amino acids. Trimming cost V 1 base and J 7 bases; bases outside gene matches: 7. Germline V gene data show CDR1 as MDHEN and CDR2 as SYDVKM. CDR3 sequence (DNA): TGTGCCAGCAGTTTATCTACCGGGACAGGGTGTGGCTACACCTTC. Translated, it gives CASSLSTGTGCGYTF.

The table lists this clonotype with many counts. The rearrangement uses TRBV12-3 or TRBV12-4 and TRBJ2-2; possibly TRBD2 for D (6 bases). The CDR3 is 17 amino acids. Trimming stripped 0 bases from V and 1 base from J, with 12 bases between. Here the CDR3 reads CASSLALGGMNTGELFF. In DNA, the CDR3 is TGTGCCAGCAGTTTAGCGTTGGGGGGAATGAACACCGGGGAGCTGTTTTTT.

This clonotype has a count of ten or more. CDR3 residues: CASSATGLRVSPLHF. DNA of the CDR3: TGTGCCAGCAGCGCGACAGGCCTTCGGGTATCACCCCTCCACTTT. This chain uses TRBV11-3 with TRBJ1-6; D perhaps matches TRBD1 (6 bases). The V gene lost 5 bases and the J gene lost 10 bases, with 18 bases spanning the gap. This CDR3 spans 15 amino acids. Germline V gene lookup returns CDR1 SGHNT and CDR2 YENEEA.

The genes are TRBV18 and TRBJ2-2, with D hard to call. Germline V lookup: CDR1 KGHSH, CDR2 LQKENI. The CDR3 runs to 15 residues. The V gene lost 0 bases and the J gene lost 6 bases, with 11 bases spanning the gap. This chain's CDR3 is CASSPPSIYPGELFF. CDR3 DNA: TGTGCCAGCTCACCACCGAGCATCTACCCCGGGGAGCTGTTTTTT. Using reference TRBV18 and TRBJ2-2 for the parts outside the CDR3, the full variable domain is NAGVMQNPRHLVRRRGQEARLRCSPMKGHSHVYWYRQLPEEGLKFMVYLQKENIIDESGMPKERFSAEFPKEGPSILRIQQVVRGDSAAYFCASSPPSIYPGELFFGEGSRLTVL.

This clonotype has at least ten counts. The chain is built from TRBV3-1 and TRBJ2-7; no definite D call. This CDR3 is built from 18 residues. Per germline, CDR1 LGHDT and CDR2 YNNKEL (reference sequence). Trimming stripped 2 bases from V and 0 bases from J, with 20 bases between. CDR3 coding DNA: TGTGCCAGCAGCCAAACCCGGCTGTTTCCCAAAAGCTCCTACGAGCAGTACTTC. Its protein is CASSQTRLFPKSSYEQYF.

The V call is TRBV25-1, the J call TRBJ1-4, with D possibly TRBD1 on 6 matching bases. Germline lookup yields CDR1 MGHDK and CDR2 SYGVNS. Trimming took off 4 bases at V and 4 bases at J, with 13 bases between the two ends. The CDR3 sequence is 15 residues long. CDR3 region: CASSAWTANNEKLFF. CDR3 DNA: TGTGCCAGCAGTGCTTGGACAGCTAATAATGAAAAACTGTTTTTT. The full variable domain, completed using reference TRBV25-1 and TRBJ1-4, is EADIYQTPRYLVIGTGKKITLECSQTMGHDKMYWYQQDPGMELHLIHYSYGVNSTEKGDLSSESTVSRIRTEHFPLTLESARPSHTSQYLCASSAWTANNEKLFFGSGTQLSVL.

This clonotype appeared many times. This chain joins TRBV7-2 and TRBJ1-1, with 11 bases identical to TRBD1. CDR3 length: 16 residues. The V segment lost 1 base and the J segment 5 bases; nucleotides outside the gene matches: 6. The germline V gene encodes CDR1 SGHTA and CDR2 FQGNSA. In nucleotides, the CDR3 is TGTGCCAGCAGCTTAGACACCGGGACAGGGGGAACTGAAGCTTTCTTT. Encoded protein: CASSLDTGTGGTEAFF.

This clonotype appeared a few times. V and J are TRBV9 and TRBJ1-2, with D perhaps TRBD1 (6 bases). Germline V gene data show CDR1 as SGDLS and CDR2 as YYNGEE. V lost 1 base and J 8 bases, leaving 21 bases between the germline ends. This CDR3 is 16 amino acids long. In DNA, the CDR3 is TGTGCCAGCAGCGTAAGTCAGGGGCCAGTCGACGGCGGCTACACCTTC. This translates into CASSVSQGPVDGGYTF.

This clonotype was recorded at least ten times. The rearrangement links TRBV12-3 or TRBV12-4 to TRBJ2-1, with 11 nucleotides matching TRBD2. V shed 6 bases, J shed 7 bases, and the junction held 8 bases outside the gene matches. This CDR3 has 15 amino acids. This CDR3 reads CASRPLAGGGNEQFF. The CDR3 DNA sequence: TGTGCCAGCAGACCTTTAGCGGGAGGGGGAAATGAGCAGTTCTTC.

This chain connects TRBV29-1 to TRBJ1-2; 11 bases agree with TRBD1. The CDR3 runs to 15 residues. Germline V gene data show CDR1 as SQVTM and CDR2 as ANQGSEA. With 7 bases clipped from V and 4 bases from J, the junction kept 11 bases outside the gene matches. The CDR3 bases are TGCAGCGGGGGACAGGGACAGGGGGTCGGCTATGGCTACACCTTC. This codes for CSGGQGQGVGYGYTF.

This clonotype occurred many times. V and J are TRBV7-9 and TRBJ2-1; 7 bases line up with TRBD2. With 5 bases clipped from V and 0 bases from J, the junction kept 1 base outside the gene matches. CDR3 length: 14 residues. Germline V lookup: CDR1 SEHNR, CDR2 FQNEAQ (reference sequence). This chain's CDR3 is CASSTSVSYNEQFF. CDR3 coding DNA: TGTGCCAGCAGCACTAGCGTCTCCTACAATGAGCAGTTCTTC.

This clonotype was seen ten or more times. The V and J genes are TRBV12-5 and TRBJ1-5; weak D call: TRBD1 (5 bases). The CDR3 covers 15 residues. Germline V gene data show CDR1 as LGHNT and CDR2 as FRNRAP. Trimming removed 2 bases at V and 6 bases at J, with 14 bases between. The chain's CDR3 is CASGLLDRGGQPQHF. The CDR3, as DNA: TGTGCTAGTGGTTTGCTCGATAGGGGAGGTCAGCCCCAGCATTTT.

The table lists this clonotype with a few counts. The rearrangement uses TRBV28 and TRBJ2-1; maybe TRBD1 (6 bases). V gave up 10 bases and J gave up 3 bases, with 16 bases separating them. The CDR3 runs 14 residues. CDR1 and CDR2 from the germline V gene are MDHEN and SYDVKM. CDR3 DNA sequence: TGTGCCACACAGGGAAGGGGAGTCTACAATGAGCAGTTCTTC. Its protein is CATQGRGVYNEQFF.

This clonotype has a handful of counts. The rearrangement joins TRBV20-1 to TRBJ2-7, with a possible D match to TRBD2 (5 bases). This CDR3 has 13 amino acids. Germline CDR1 is DFQATT and CDR2 is SNEGSKA (reference sequence). Trimming took 5 bases from V and 3 from J, leaving 14 bases between them. This CDR3 reads CSAWSRGIYEQYF. The CDR3 coding sequence is TGCAGTGCTTGGTCTCGAGGGATCTACGAGCAGTACTTC.

This chain uses TRBV7-2 with TRBJ2-5; no reliable D call. Germline V lookup: CDR1 SGHTA, CDR2 FQGNSA. V was pared by 3 bases and J by 2 bases, with 10 bases between. This CDR3 is built from 14 residues. The CDR3 DNA reads as TGTGCCAGCAGCTTCGACTGGGGACAAGAGACCCAGTACTTC. It yields the protein CASSFDWGQETQYF.

In its sample, this clonotype was seen many times. This rearrangement joins TRBV6-1 to TRBJ2-7; D possibly corresponds to TRBD2 (6 bases). V lost 8 bases, J lost 6 bases, and 23 bases lay in between. Germline CDR1 and CDR2: MNHNS and SASEGT. This CDR3 has 15 residues. The CDR3 coding sequence is TGTGCCAGCGGAGAACCGGGACTGGGAAGTTTCGAGCAGTACTTC. Translation: CASGEPGLGSFEQYF.

This clonotype was recorded many times. The chain couples TRBV20-1 to TRBJ2-5; TRBD1 might be the D (6 bases). V was clipped by 6 bases and J by 1 base, with 18 bases between them. Germline lookup yields CDR1 DFQATT and CDR2 SNEGSKA (reference sequence). CDR3 length: 15 residues. The CDR3, as DNA: TGCAGTGCCCCGATAACAGGGTGGCGCCAAGAGACCCAGTACTTC. Residues: CSAPITGWRQETQYF.

This clonotype was observed at least ten times. Here the CDR3 reads CASSMDRFTDTQYF. In DNA, the CDR3 is TGTGCCAGCAGTATGGACAGGTTCACAGATACGCAGTATTTT. The genes are TRBV13 and TRBJ2-3, with TRBD1 identical over 7 bases. V trimming: 6 bases; J trimming: 2 bases; junction bases outside the gene matches: 5. The CDR3 totals 14 residues. Germline lookup yields CDR1 PRHDT and CDR2 FYEKMQ (reference sequence). Using reference TRBV13 and TRBJ2-3 for the parts outside the CDR3, the full variable domain is AAGVIQSPRHLIKEKRETATLKCYPIPRHDTVYWYQQGPGQDPQFLISFYEKMQSDKGSIPDRFSAQQFSDYHSELNMSSLELGDSALYFCASSMDRFTDTQYFGPGTRLTVL.

The chain couples TRBV10-3 to TRBJ2-3; 8 nucleotides line up with TRBD2. After removal of 6 bases from V and 3 bases from J, the junction contained 5 bases not matched to a gene. From germline, CDR1 is ENHRY and CDR2 SYGVKD. This CDR3 contains 14 residues. CDR3 coding DNA: TGTGCCATCAGACCAGCGGGAGAAACAGATACGCAGTATTTT. It translates to CAIRPAGETDTQYF.

A few counts support this clonotype. Since no conserved phenylalanine or tryptophan closes the CDR3, a read error is the likely cause. This sequence joins TRBV28 and TRBJ1-2, with D tentatively TRBD1 (5 bases). This CDR3 is 19 amino acids long. The germline V and J ends were trimmed by 6 bases and 1 base, with 27 bases remaining between them. The V gene's germline CDR1 is MDHEN and CDR2 SYDVKM. The CDR3 protein is CASSLLIGAVSPLNYGYTL. The CDR3 DNA follows: TGTGCCAGCAGCCTCCTCATCGGGGCGGTCAGCCCTCTTAACTATGGCTACACCCTC.

This clonotype was counted many times. The chain couples TRBV15 to TRBJ1-1; possible D gene TRBD1, 5 bases. CDR1 and CDR2 (germline): LNHNV, YYDKDF (reference sequence). The CDR3 contains 13 residues. Trimming shortened V by 2 bases and J by 5 bases, and 9 bases separated the two germline ends. In DNA form, the CDR3 reads TGTGCCACCAGCAGACAGGGTAGTACTGAAGCTTTCTTT. The encoded protein is CATSRQGSTEAFF. Full variable domain (rest looked up from reference TRBV15 and TRBJ1-1): DAMVIQNPRYQVTQFGKPVTLSCSQTLNHNVMYWYQQKSSQAPKLLFHYYDKDFNNEADTPDNFQSRRPNTSFCFLDIRSPGLGDTAMYLCATSRQGSTEAFFGQGTRLTVV.